This T cell receptor (beta chain) came from a study of blood T cell repertoires in COVID-19. Across the whole study: Acute and convalescent COVID-19 specimens originated in the United States, Italy and Spain. The analysed material was cDNA or gDNA that came from T cells, B-cell-depleted T cells, or PBMCs.

Authors' data handling: Scientists estimated how many nucleated cells there were by amplifying reference gene primers. Sequencing was performed with immunoSEQ multiplex PCR; in TCRdb, only in-frame clones are kept and a portion is missing. From that table come the V and J calls and clone size; the DNA was used to work out D and trimming. Altogether 140,000 to 150,000 clones are present, approximately 79% being singletons, with the ten largest covering around 8.7%. Per the germline V gene, CDR1 is SGHRS and CDR2 is YFSETQ. V lost 7 bases, J lost 3 bases, and 13 bases lay in between. CDR3 length equals 13 residues.

The rearrangement links TRBV5-1 to TRBJ1-1; a weak D match, TRBD1 (5 bases). The sample comprised peripheral blood. The sequence came from a man aged 50-59 years with active or convalescent COVID-19. DNA for the CDR3: TGCGCCAGCCGCGCGGAGGGGTACACTGAAGCTTTCTTT. As protein: CASRAEGYTEAFF.